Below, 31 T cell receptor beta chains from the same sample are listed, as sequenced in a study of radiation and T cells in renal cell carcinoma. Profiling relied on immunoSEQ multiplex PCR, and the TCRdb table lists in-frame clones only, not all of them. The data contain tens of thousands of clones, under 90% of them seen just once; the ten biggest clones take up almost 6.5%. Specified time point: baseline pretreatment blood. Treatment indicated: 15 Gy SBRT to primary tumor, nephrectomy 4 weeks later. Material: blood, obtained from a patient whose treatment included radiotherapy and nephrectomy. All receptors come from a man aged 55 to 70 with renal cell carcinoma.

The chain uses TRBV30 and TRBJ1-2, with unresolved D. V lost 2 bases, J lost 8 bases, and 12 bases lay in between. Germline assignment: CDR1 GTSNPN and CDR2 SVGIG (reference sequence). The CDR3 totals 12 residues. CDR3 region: CAWSLQAHGYTF. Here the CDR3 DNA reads TGTGCCTGGAGTCTTCAGGCCCACGGCTACACCTTC.

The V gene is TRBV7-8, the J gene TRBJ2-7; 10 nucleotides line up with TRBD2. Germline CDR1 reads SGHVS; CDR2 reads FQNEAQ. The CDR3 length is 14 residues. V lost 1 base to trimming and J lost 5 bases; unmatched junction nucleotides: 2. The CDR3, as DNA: TGTGCCAGCAGCTTAGATAGCGGGAGGAACGAGCAGTACTTC. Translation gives CASSLDSGRNEQYF. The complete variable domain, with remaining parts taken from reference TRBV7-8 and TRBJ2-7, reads GAGVSQSPRYKVAKRGQDVALRCDPISGHVSLFWYQQALGQGPEFLTYFQNEAQLDKSGLPSDRFFAERPEGSVSTLKIQRTQQEDSAVYLCASSLDSGRNEQYFGPGTRLTVT.

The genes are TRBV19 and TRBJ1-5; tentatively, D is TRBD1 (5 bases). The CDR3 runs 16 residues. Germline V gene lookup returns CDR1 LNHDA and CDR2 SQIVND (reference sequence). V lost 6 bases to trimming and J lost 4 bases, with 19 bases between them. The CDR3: CASRGQGSLPNQPQHF. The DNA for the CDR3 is TGTGCCAGTAGGGGTCAGGGCTCATTACCGAATCAGCCCCAGCATTTT.

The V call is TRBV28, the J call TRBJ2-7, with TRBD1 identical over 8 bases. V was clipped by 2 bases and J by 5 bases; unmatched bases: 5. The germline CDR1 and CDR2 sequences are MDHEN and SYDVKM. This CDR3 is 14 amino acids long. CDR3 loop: CASSLVQGGHEQYF. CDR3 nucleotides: TGTGCCAGCAGTTTAGTACAGGGGGGCCACGAGCAGTACTTC.

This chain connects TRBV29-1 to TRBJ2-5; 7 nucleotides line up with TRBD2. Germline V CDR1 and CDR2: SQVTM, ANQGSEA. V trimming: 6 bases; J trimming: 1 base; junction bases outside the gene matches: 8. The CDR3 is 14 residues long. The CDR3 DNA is TGCAGCGTCTCTAGCGGACTCCCCCAAGAGACCCAGTACTTC. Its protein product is CSVSSGLPQETQYF.

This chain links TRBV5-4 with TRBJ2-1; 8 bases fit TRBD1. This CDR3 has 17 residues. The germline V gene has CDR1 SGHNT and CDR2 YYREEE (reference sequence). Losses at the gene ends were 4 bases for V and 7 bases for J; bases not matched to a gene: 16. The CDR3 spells CASSPLTPRGLGNEQFF. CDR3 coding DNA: TGTGCCAGCAGCCCACTGACCCCCAGGGGGCTTGGGAATGAGCAGTTCTTC.

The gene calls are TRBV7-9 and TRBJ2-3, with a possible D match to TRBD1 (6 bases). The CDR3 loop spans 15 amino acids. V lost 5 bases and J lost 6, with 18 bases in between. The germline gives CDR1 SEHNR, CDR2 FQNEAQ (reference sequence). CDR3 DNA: TGTGCCAGCAGCCCGCTGGGGGCGCCCCGGGATACGCAGTATTTT. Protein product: CASSPLGAPRDTQYF.

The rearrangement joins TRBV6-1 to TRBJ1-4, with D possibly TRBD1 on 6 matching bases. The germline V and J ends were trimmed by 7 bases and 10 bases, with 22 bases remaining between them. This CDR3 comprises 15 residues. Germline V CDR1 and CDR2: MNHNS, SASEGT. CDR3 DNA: TGTGCCAGCACTGCAAGGGACAACCCGGGAGGAAAACTGTTTTTT. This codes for CASTARDNPGGKLFF.

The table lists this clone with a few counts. The DNA for the CDR3 is TGTGCCAGCAGCCAAGATCGACTGATCTCCTACGAGCAGTACTTC. Translating it yields CASSQDRLISYEQYF. The chain employs TRBV4-2 and TRBJ2-7; D uncertain. The CDR3 length is 15 residues. Germline CDR1 and CDR2: LGHNA and YNFKEQ. The ends were cut back, 0 bases at V and 0 bases at J, with 9 bases in the middle.

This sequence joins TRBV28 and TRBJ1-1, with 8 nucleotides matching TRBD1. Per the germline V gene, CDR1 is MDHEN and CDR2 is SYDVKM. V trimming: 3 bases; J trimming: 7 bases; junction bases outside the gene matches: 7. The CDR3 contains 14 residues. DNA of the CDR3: TGTGCCAGCAGTTTCACAGGGGGAGCGCGTGAAGCTTTCTTT. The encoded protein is CASSFTGGAREAFF.

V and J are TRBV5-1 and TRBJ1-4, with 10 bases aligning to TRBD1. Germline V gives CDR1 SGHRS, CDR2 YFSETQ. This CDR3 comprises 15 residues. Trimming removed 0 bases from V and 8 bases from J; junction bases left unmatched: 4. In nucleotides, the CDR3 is TGCGCCAGCAGCTTGGGAGGGACAGGGGTCGAAAAACTGTTTTTT. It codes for CASSLGGTGVEKLFF.

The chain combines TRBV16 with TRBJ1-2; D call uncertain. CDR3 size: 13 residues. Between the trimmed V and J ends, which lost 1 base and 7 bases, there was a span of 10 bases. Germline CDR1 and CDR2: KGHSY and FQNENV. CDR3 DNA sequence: TGTGCCAGCAGCCAATTCAAAGGGTCTGGCTACACCTTC. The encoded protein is CASSQFKGSGYTF. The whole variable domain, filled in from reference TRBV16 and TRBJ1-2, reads GEEVAQTPKHLVRGEGQKAKLYCAPIKGHSYVFWYQQVLKNEFKFLISFQNENVFDETGMPKERFSAKCLPNSPCSLEIQATKLEDSAVYFCASSQFKGSGYTFGSGTRLTVV.

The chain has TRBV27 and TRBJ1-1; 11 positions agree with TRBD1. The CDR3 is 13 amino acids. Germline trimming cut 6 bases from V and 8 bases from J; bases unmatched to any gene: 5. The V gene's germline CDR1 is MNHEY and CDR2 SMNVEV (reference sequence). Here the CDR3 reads CASRHRTGGEAFF. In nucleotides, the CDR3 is TGTGCCAGCAGACATCGGACAGGGGGCGAAGCTTTCTTT.

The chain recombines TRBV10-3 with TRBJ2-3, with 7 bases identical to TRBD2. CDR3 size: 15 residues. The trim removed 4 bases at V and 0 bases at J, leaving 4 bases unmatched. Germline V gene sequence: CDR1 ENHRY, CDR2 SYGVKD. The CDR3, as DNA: TGTGCCATCAGTGCGACTAGCTTGAGCACAGATACGCAGTATTTT. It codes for CAISATSLSTDTQYF.

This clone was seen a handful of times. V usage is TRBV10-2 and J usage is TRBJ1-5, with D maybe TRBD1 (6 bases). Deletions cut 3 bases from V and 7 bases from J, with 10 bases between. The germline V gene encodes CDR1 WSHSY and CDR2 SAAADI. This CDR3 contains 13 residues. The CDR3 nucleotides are TGCGCCAGCAGTGAAGGGGGGGGACAGCCCCAGCATTTT. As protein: CASSEGGGQPQHF.

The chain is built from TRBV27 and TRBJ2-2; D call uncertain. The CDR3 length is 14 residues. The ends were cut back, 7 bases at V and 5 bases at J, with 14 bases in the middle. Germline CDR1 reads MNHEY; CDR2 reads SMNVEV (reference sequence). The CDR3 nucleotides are TGTGCCAGCACTACCGCGCGTGTTACCGGGGAGCTGTTTTTT. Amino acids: CASTTARVTGELFF.

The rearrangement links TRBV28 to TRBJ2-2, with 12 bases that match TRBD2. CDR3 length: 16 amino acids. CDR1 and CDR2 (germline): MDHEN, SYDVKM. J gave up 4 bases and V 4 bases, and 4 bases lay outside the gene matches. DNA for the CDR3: TGTGCCAGCAGTTCCGGACTAGCGGGAATCACCGGGGAGCTGTTTTTT. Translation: CASSSGLAGITGELFF.

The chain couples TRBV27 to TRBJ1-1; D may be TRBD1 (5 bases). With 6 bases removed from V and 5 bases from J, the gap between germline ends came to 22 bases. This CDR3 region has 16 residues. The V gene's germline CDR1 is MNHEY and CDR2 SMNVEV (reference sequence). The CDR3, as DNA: TGTGCCAGCAGCCTGGATAGTTGGGGGTCGAATACTGAAGCTTTCTTT. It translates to CASSLDSWGSNTEAFF.

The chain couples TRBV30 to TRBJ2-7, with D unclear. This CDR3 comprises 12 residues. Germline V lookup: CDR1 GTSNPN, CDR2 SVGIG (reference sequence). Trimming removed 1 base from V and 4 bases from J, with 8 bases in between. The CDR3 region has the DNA TGTGCCTGGAGTGCCGGACGGTACGAGCAGTACTTC. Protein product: CAWSAGRYEQYF.

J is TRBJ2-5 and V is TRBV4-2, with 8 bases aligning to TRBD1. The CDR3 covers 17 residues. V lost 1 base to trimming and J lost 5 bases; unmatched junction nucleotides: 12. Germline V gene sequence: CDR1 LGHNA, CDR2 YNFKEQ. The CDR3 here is CASSQVIQDRARETQYF. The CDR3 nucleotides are TGTGCCAGCAGCCAAGTAATCCAGGACAGGGCTCGGGAGACCCAGTACTTC.

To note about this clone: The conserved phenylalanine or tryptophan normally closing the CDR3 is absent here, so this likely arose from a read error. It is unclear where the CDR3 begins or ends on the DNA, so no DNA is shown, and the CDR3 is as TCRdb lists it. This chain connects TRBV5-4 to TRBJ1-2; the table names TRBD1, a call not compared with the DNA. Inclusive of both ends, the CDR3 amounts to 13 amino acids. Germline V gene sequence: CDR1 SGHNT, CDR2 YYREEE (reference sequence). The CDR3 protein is CASSLAGTGAVSL.

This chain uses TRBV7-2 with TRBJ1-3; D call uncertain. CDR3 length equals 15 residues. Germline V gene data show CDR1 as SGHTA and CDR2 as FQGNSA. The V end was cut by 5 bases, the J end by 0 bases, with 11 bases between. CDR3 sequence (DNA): TGTGCCAGCAGCAAACAGCCTTCCTCTGGAAACACCATATATTTT. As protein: CASSKQPSSGNTIYF.

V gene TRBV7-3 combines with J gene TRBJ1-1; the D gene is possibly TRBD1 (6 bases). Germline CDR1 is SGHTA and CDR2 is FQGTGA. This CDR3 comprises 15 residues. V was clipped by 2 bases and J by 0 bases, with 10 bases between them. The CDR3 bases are TGTGCCAGCAGCTTAGACAGGCCAATGAACACTGAAGCTTTCTTT. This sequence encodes CASSLDRPMNTEAFF.

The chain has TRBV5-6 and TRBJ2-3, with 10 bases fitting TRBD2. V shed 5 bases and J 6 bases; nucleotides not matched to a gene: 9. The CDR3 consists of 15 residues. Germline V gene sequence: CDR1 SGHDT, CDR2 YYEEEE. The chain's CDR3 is CASSWLAGEADTQYF. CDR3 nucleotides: TGTGCCAGCAGTTGGCTAGCGGGAGAGGCCGATACGCAGTATTTT. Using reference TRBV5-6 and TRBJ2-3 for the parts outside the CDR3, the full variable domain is DAGVTQSPTHLIKTRGQQVTLRCSPKSGHDTVSWYQQALGQGPQFIFQYYEEEERQRGNFPDRFSGHQFPNYSSELNVNALLLGDSALYLCASSWLAGEADTQYFGPGTRLTVL.

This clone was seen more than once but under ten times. CDR3 DNA sequence: TGTGCCAGCTCACCTGAAGGGTACGGGGAGCTGTTTTTT. Translation gives CASSPEGYGELFF. This chain joins TRBV18 and TRBJ2-2; D call uncertain. The CDR3 loop spans 13 amino acids. V was pared by 3 bases and J by 7 bases, with 9 bases between. Germline loops: CDR1 KGHSH, CDR2 LQKENI.

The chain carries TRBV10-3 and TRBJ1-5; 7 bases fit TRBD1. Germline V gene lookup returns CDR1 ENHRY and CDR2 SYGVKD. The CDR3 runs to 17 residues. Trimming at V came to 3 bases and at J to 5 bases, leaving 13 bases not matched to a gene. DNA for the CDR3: TGTGCCATCAGTGACCCTACTAGGGGGGGGACAGATCAGCCCCAGCATTTT. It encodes CAISDPTRGGTDQPQHF.

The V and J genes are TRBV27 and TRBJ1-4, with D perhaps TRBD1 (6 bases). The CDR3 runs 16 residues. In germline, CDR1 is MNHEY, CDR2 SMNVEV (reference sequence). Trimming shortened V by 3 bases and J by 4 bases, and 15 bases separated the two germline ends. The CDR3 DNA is TGTGCCAGCAGTTTTTGGGCAGGGGAGGGTAATGAAAAACTGTTTTTT. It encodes CASSFWAGEGNEKLFF.

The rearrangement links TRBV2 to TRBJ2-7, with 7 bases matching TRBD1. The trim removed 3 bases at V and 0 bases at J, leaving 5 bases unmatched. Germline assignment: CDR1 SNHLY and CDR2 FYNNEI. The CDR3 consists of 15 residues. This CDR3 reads CASSDYRDSSYEQYF. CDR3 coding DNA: TGTGCCAGCAGTGACTACCGGGACAGCTCCTACGAGCAGTACTTC.

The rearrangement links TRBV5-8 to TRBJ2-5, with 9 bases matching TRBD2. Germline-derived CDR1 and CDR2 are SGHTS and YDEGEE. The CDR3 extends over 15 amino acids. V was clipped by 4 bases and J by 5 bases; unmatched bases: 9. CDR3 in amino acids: CASSEGLARGETQYF. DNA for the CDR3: TGTGCCAGCAGCGAAGGACTAGCGAGGGGGGAGACCCAGTACTTC. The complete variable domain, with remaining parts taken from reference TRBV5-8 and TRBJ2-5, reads EAGVTQSPTHLIKTRGQQATLRCSPISGHTSVYWYQQALGLGLQFLLWYDEGEERNRGNFPPRFSGRQFPNYSSELNVNALELEDSALYLCASSEGLARGETQYFGPGTRLLVL.

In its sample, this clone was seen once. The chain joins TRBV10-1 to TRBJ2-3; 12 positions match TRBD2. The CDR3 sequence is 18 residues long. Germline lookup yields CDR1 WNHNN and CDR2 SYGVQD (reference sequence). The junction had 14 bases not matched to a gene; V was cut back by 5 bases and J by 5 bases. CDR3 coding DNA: TGCGCCAGCAGTCCATCTCTCGCTAGCGGGAGGGCCAGAGATACGCAGTATTTT. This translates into CASSPSLASGRARDTQYF.

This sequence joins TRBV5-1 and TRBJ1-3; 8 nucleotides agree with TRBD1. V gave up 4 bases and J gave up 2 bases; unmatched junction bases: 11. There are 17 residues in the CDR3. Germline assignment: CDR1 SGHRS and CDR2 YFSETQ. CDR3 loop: CASSPMLGQGAGNTIYF. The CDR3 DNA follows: TGCGCCAGCAGCCCCATGCTAGGACAGGGTGCTGGAAACACCATATATTTT.